This section outlines one T cell receptor (beta chain) sequence together with its context. Its cognate antigen is unknown. V gave up 2 bases and J gave up 3 bases, with 5 bases separating them. Germline V gives CDR1 DFQATT, CDR2 SNEGSKA (reference sequence). The length of the CDR3 is 11 residues. PBMCs were cryopreserved, and 1.5 to 2 micrograms of genomic DNA from them went into TCR beta libraries. The data were obtained in a study of cytotoxic CD8 clonotypes in ibrutinib-treated CLL. The method was immunoSEQ multiplex PCR; TCRdb's version includes in-frame clones alone and lacks a portion of them. The table includes approximately 120,000 clones, 50% to 65% detected once. General observations from the study: Relative to age-matched healthy donors, clonality at baseline was higher, and it tracked circulating CD8+ T-cell counts. Ibrutinib response saw clonality rise, and progression saw it return toward baseline.

J is TRBJ2-7 and V is TRBV20-1; D unclear. Here the sequenced sample was PBMCs, taken after 24 months of ibrutinib treatment. The sequence was collected from a human donor with chronic lymphocytic leukemia. The CDR3 here is CSARFYYEQYF. The CDR3 DNA follows: TGCAGTGCTAGATTTTACTACGAGCAGTACTTC.